A single sample gave rise to the 30 T cell receptor beta chains below, sequenced in a study of T cell responses to AZD1222 COVID-19 vaccine. The data were produced by immunoSEQ multiplex PCR, yet TCRdb's version contains in-frame clones alone and is incomplete. The sample shows around 110,000 clones, 87% of them seen only once. Sequencing was performed on peripheral blood, taken on day 0 of AZD1222 vaccination. The receptors here all came from an adult in good health.

The V call is TRBV18, the J call TRBJ2-7, with D tentatively TRBD2 (6 bases). CDR1 and CDR2 from the germline V gene are KGHSH and LQKENI. Deletions cut 3 bases from V and 6 bases from J, with 15 bases between. CDR3 length: 14 amino acids. The CDR3 loop is CASSPRDSSSEQYF. The CDR3, as DNA: TGTGCCAGCTCACCTCGGGACTCTTCCAGCGAGCAGTACTTC.

The chain combines TRBV27 with TRBJ2-7, with 8 nucleotides matching TRBD1. The CDR3 covers 16 residues. CDR1 is MNHEY and CDR2 is SMNVEV in the germline V gene (reference sequence). V shed 5 bases and J 2 bases; nucleotides not matched to a gene: 11. The CDR3 DNA reads as TGTGCCAGCAGTCTAAGCTCCGGGACAGGACCCTACGAGCAGTACTTC. Amino acid sequence: CASSLSSGTGPYEQYF.

The rearrangement links TRBV3-1 (or the pseudogene TRBV3-2) to TRBJ1-1, with a tentative D call TRBD1 (6 bases). Germline CDR1 LGHDT, CDR2 YNNKEL (reference sequence). CDR3 size: 14 residues. Trimming pared 5 bases from V and 0 bases from J, leaving 10 bases between. CDR3 sequence: CASSAQGMNTEAFF. The CDR3 DNA reads as TGTGCCAGCAGCGCACAGGGTATGAACACTGAAGCTTTCTTT.

This chain uses TRBV6-5 with TRBJ1-6; 7 positions agree with TRBD1. Germline-derived CDR1 and CDR2 are MNHEY and SVGAGI. After removal of 8 bases from V and 7 bases from J, the junction contained 8 bases not matched to a gene. The CDR3 is 14 residues long. The CDR3 region has the DNA TGTGCCAGCGGCGACAGGGCGGCCAATTCACCCCTCCACTTT. Translated: CASGDRAANSPLHF.

The chain employs TRBV19 and TRBJ1-1, with D perhaps TRBD1 (6 bases). The CDR3 covers 16 residues. V was clipped by 3 bases and J by 1 base, with 15 bases between them. Per the germline V gene, CDR1 is LNHDA and CDR2 is SQIVND (reference sequence). The CDR3 sequence is CASSMARQGKNTEAFF. The CDR3 bases are TGTGCCAGTAGTATGGCTCGTCAGGGGAAGAACACTGAAGCTTTCTTT.

This clone was seen just once. The chain employs TRBV3-1 (or the pseudogene TRBV3-2) and TRBJ2-1, with a tentative D call TRBD1 (6 bases). This CDR3 comprises 15 residues. Germline V CDR1 and CDR2: LGHDT, YNNKEL (reference sequence). V lost 5 bases, J lost 9 bases, and 20 bases lay in between. CDR3 amino acids: CASSLTVGQSGEQFF. The CDR3 DNA sequence: TGTGCCAGCAGCTTAACGGTCGGACAGTCGGGTGAGCAGTTCTTC.

Only one count was recorded for this clone. J is TRBJ1-1 and V is TRBV18; D is uncertain. Trimming took off 2 bases at V and 1 base at J, with 8 bases between the two ends. This CDR3 is 14 amino acids long. Germline CDR1 KGHSH, CDR2 LQKENI. The CDR3 region has the DNA TGTGCCAGCTCACCAAAAGGTGGGAACACTGAAGCTTTCTTT. The encoded protein is CASSPKGGNTEAFF.

The J gene is TRBJ2-3, the V gene TRBV4-3, with D tentatively TRBD1 (5 bases). V lost 0 bases and J 6 bases, leaving 19 bases between the germline ends. The germline CDR1 and CDR2 sequences are LGHNA and YSLEER. The CDR3 has 17 residues. CDR3 in amino acids: CASSQDNGDRGRDTQYF. CDR3 DNA: TGCGCCAGCAGCCAAGATAATGGGGATAGGGGTAGGGATACGCAGTATTTT.

This chain links TRBV19 with TRBJ1-1; no clear D. V was shortened by 3 bases and J by 1 base, with 12 bases between the two germline ends. CDR1 and CDR2 from the germline V gene are LNHDA and SQIVND (reference sequence). This CDR3 spans 15 amino acids. The CDR3 DNA follows: TGTGCCAGTAGTATCCTGGGCGGGCAGAACACTGAAGCTTTCTTT. Translated: CASSILGGQNTEAFF.

This clone appeared once. This chain uses TRBV9 with TRBJ2-6, with 8 bases identical to TRBD2. V lost 3 bases, J lost 1 base, and 6 bases stayed unmatched. Germline V lookup: CDR1 SGDLS, CDR2 YYNGEE. This CDR3 is 17 amino acids long. The CDR3 nucleotides read TGTGCCAGCAGCGACTTAGCGGGAATATCTGGGGCCAACGTCCTGACTTTC. It yields the protein CASSDLAGISGANVLTF.

The CDR3 DNA reads as TGTGCCAGCAGTGAACGACGCGAACTAGCGGGGGGTACCTCCTACAATGAGCAGTTCTTC. Its protein product is CASSERRELAGGTSYNEQFF. J is TRBJ2-1 and V is TRBV6-1; 12 bases line up with TRBD2. The CDR3 totals 20 residues. With 2 bases clipped from V and 0 bases from J, the junction kept 11 bases outside the gene matches. Per the germline V gene, CDR1 is MNHNS and CDR2 is SASEGT.

J is TRBJ2-2 and V is TRBV7-8; TRBD2 might be the D (6 bases). CDR1 and CDR2 from the germline V gene are SGHVS and FQNEAQ. V lost 5 bases, J lost 2 bases, and 12 bases lay in between. CDR3 length: 15 residues. CDR3 nucleotides: TGTGCCAGCAGCCTCCGGGACTTTAACACCGGGGAGCTGTTTTTT. It encodes CASSLRDFNTGELFF.

The chain has TRBV28 and TRBJ2-1; D not certain. CDR3 length: 16 amino acids. The V gene's germline CDR1 is MDHEN and CDR2 SYDVKM. The ends were cut back, 6 bases at V and 0 bases at J, with 15 bases in the middle. CDR3 residues: CASRTTGPLSYNEQFF. The CDR3 DNA reads as TGTGCCAGCAGAACAACCGGGCCCCTCTCCTACAATGAGCAGTTCTTC.

The chain combines TRBV7-6 with TRBJ1-6; TRBD1 matches 7 bases. The length of the CDR3 is 14 residues. Germline CDR1 and CDR2: SGHVS and FNYEAQ. The J segment lost 11 bases and the V segment lost 0 bases, leaving 4 bases of the junction unmatched. Written as DNA, the CDR3 is TGTGCCAGCAGCTTAGCAGGGGGCAGTACACCCCTCCACTTT. The encoded protein is CASSLAGGSTPLHF.

This clone has more than one count but fewer than ten. The chain links TRBV5-1 to TRBJ1-5; possibly TRBD1 for D (6 bases). Trimming removed 4 bases from V and 1 base from J, with 18 bases in between. In germline, CDR1 is SGHRS, CDR2 YFSETQ. This CDR3 is built from 17 residues. The CDR3 region is CASSVGGAGESNQPQHF. CDR3 coding DNA: TGCGCCAGCAGCGTGGGGGGAGCAGGGGAGAGCAATCAGCCCCAGCATTTT.

This chain links TRBV11-2 with TRBJ1-1, with D possibly matching TRBD1 (5 bases). The CDR3 sequence is 13 residues long. Trimming removed 6 bases from V and 5 bases from J, with 13 bases in between. Germline V gene sequence: CDR1 SGHAT, CDR2 FQNNGV. The CDR3 reads CASRLQGGTEAFF. The CDR3 nucleotides are TGTGCCAGCAGACTCCAGGGAGGGACTGAAGCTTTCTTT. Full variable domain (rest looked up from reference TRBV11-2 and TRBJ1-1): EAGVAQSPRYKIIEKRQSVAFWCNPISGHATLYWYQQILGQGPKLLIQFQNNGVVDDSQLPKDRFSAERLKGVDSTLKIQPAKLEDSAVYLCASRLQGGTEAFFGQGTRLTVV.

The gene calls are TRBV20-1 and TRBJ1-6, with D maybe TRBD1 (5 bases). Germline-derived CDR1 and CDR2 are DFQATT and SNEGSKA (reference sequence). CDR3 length: 14 residues. The V and J ends lost 6 bases and 5 bases respectively, with 14 bases between them. This CDR3 reads CSASGQGDNSPLHF. The DNA for the CDR3 is TGCAGTGCCAGTGGTCAGGGCGATAATTCACCCCTCCACTTT.

V gene TRBV4-1 combines with J gene TRBJ2-7, with TRBD2 matching over 11 bases. The V gene end was trimmed by 3 bases and the J gene end by 5 bases; junction bases not matched to a gene: 9. Per the germline V gene, CDR1 is MGHRA and CDR2 is YSYEKL. This CDR3 has 16 residues. CDR3 DNA sequence: TGCGCCAGCAGCCATAGCGGGGGGGCCGTTATAGACGAGCAGTACTTC. It specifies CASSHSGGAVIDEQYF.

This chain links TRBV18 with TRBJ1-1; D may be TRBD1 (5 bases). CDR1 and CDR2 (germline): KGHSH, LQKENI. Trimming removed 3 bases at V and 4 bases at J, with 15 bases between. CDR3 length: 15 amino acids. The CDR3 is CASSPPGGDGTEAFF. The CDR3 nucleotides are TGTGCCAGCTCACCTCCAGGAGGGGATGGCACTGAAGCTTTCTTT.

The chain has TRBV5-6 and TRBJ1-4; D remains ambiguous. V was clipped by 0 bases and J by 0 bases, with 3 bases between them. CDR1 and CDR2 (germline): SGHDT, YYEEEE. The CDR3 consists of 14 residues. The CDR3: CASSLGATNEKLFF. The CDR3 DNA reads as TGTGCCAGCAGCTTGGGTGCAACTAATGAAAAACTGTTTTTT.

The V call is TRBV15, the J call TRBJ2-7, with 15 bases matching TRBD2. V lost 3 bases and J lost 3; bases outside the gene matches: 3. The V gene's germline CDR1 is LNHNV and CDR2 YYDKDF (reference sequence). The CDR3 is 16 residues long. CDR3 nucleotides: TGTGCCACCAGCAGGGAGGGACTAGCGGGGGGCTACGAGCAGTACTTC. This gives the protein CATSREGLAGGYEQYF.

This rearrangement joins TRBV3-1 (or the pseudogene TRBV3-2) to TRBJ1-2; D is possibly TRBD1 (5 bases). V lost 0 bases to trimming and J lost 4 bases, with 9 bases between them. Germline V gene lookup returns CDR1 LGHDT and CDR2 YNNKEL (reference sequence). CDR3 size: 14 residues. The CDR3 sequence: CASSQEGGTYGYTF. CDR3 DNA sequence: TGTGCCAGCAGCCAAGAGGGAGGGACCTATGGCTACACCTTC.

The V call is TRBV5-1, the J call TRBJ2-7, with D possibly called TRBD1 or TRBD2 (5 bases each). The ends were cut back, 2 bases at V and 3 bases at J, with 15 bases in the middle. The germline CDR1 and CDR2 sequences are SGHRS and YFSETQ. The CDR3 is made up of 15 amino acids. The CDR3 coding sequence is TGCGCCAGCAGCTTCGAGGGGACCGTCGGCTACGAGCAGTACTTC. Amino acids: CASSFEGTVGYEQYF.

The chain has TRBV7-3 and TRBJ1-1, with TRBD1 matching 10 bases. V shed 5 bases, J shed 6 bases, and the junction held 9 bases outside the gene matches. This CDR3 contains 15 residues. Germline V lookup: CDR1 SGHTA, CDR2 FQGTGA. As DNA, the CDR3 is TGTGCCAGCAGCCCGGGGGGACAGGGGAATGCTGAAGCTTTCTTT. Translated, it gives CASSPGGQGNAEAFF.

This chain uses TRBV5-1 with TRBJ2-2; D tentatively reads TRBD1 or TRBD2 (6 bases each). Germline V gene lookup returns CDR1 SGHRS and CDR2 YFSETQ. This CDR3 is built from 18 residues. Between the trimmed V and J ends, which lost 2 bases and 0 bases, there was a span of 17 bases. The CDR3 DNA reads as TGCGCCAGCAGCTTTTCGGGGGCCGGCAGAGCGAACACCGGGGAGCTGTTTTTT. Residues: CASSFSGAGRANTGELFF.

Only one count was recorded for this clone. V is TRBV30 and J is TRBJ1-1, with D possibly TRBD1 on 5 matching bases. Trimming cost V 4 bases and J 3 bases, with 12 bases left between them. Germline V CDR1 and CDR2: GTSNPN, SVGIG (reference sequence). CDR3 size: 13 residues. The CDR3 DNA reads TGTGCCTGGACTAAGGGAGGGGACACTGAAGCTTTCTTT. Its protein product is CAWTKGGDTEAFF.

V usage is TRBV19 and J usage is TRBJ2-1; TRBD2 aligns across 13 bases. CDR3 size: 18 residues. Germline V gives CDR1 LNHDA, CDR2 SQIVND (reference sequence). The ends lost 4 bases at V and 9 bases at J; junction bases unmatched: 15. The CDR3 here is CASSTDRLAGGVVAEQFF. The CDR3 bases are TGTGCCAGTAGTACCGACCGACTAGCGGGAGGAGTAGTGGCTGAGCAGTTCTTC. Full variable domain (remainder filled in from reference TRBV19 and TRBJ2-1): DGGITQSPKYLFRKEGQNVTLSCEQNLNHDAMYWYRQDPGQGLRLIYYSQIVNDFQKGDIAEGYSVSREKKESFPLTVTSAQKNPTAFYLCASSTDRLAGGVVAEQFFGPGTRLTVL.

V gene TRBV2 combines with J gene TRBJ2-7; perhaps D is TRBD1 or TRBD2 (5 bases each). Germline lookup yields CDR1 SNHLY and CDR2 FYNNEI. CDR3 size: 16 residues. V was clipped by 1 base and J by 2 bases, with 15 bases between them. The CDR3 loop reads CASSEDWGSPTYEQYF. For the CDR3, the DNA is TGTGCCAGCAGTGAAGACTGGGGGTCCCCTACCTACGAGCAGTACTTC.

This chain links TRBV7-3 with TRBJ2-1, with a possible D match to TRBD2 (5 bases). The CDR3 totals 16 residues. Trimming took off 5 bases at V and 8 bases at J, with 22 bases between the two ends. The germline V gene encodes CDR1 SGHTA and CDR2 FQGTGA. This CDR3 is CASSPYPDSPGDEQFF. For the CDR3, the DNA is TGTGCCAGCAGCCCCTACCCGGACTCTCCTGGCGATGAGCAGTTCTTC.

This clone was seen once. This sequence joins TRBV6-5 and TRBJ1-2; tentative D call: TRBD1 (6 bases). The CDR3 covers 14 residues. Trimming removed 7 bases at V and 5 bases at J, with 17 bases between. The germline CDR1 and CDR2 sequences are MNHEY and SVGAGI. CDR3 loop: CASTPGHLGYGYTF. The CDR3 DNA is TGTGCCAGCACCCCGGGACACCTAGGGTATGGCTACACCTTC.